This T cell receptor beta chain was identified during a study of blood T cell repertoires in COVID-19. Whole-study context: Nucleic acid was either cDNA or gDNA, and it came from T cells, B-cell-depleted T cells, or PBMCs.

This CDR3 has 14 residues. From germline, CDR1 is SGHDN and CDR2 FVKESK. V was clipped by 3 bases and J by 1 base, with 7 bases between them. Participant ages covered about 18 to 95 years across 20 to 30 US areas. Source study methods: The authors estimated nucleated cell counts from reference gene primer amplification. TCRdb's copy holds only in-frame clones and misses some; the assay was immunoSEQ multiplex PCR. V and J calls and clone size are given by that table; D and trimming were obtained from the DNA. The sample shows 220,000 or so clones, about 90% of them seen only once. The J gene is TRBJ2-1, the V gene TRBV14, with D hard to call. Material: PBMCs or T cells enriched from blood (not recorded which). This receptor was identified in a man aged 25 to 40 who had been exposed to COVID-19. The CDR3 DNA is TGTGCCAGCAGCCATAATATATCCTACAATGAGCAGTTCTTC. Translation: CASSHNISYNEQFF.